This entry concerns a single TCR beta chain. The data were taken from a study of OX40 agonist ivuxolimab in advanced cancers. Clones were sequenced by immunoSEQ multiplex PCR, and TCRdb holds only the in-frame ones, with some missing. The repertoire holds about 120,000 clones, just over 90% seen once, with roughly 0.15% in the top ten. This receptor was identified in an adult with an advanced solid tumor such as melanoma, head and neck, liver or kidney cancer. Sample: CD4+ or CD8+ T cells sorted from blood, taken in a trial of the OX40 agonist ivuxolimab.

CDR3 coding DNA: TGTGCCTGGAGTGTTCAACAGGGAAGTTCACCCCTCCACTTT. Translation gives CAWSVQQGSSPLHF. V gene TRBV30 combines with J gene TRBJ1-6; a weak D match, TRBD1 (6 bases). V was clipped by 0 bases and J by 9 bases, with 12 bases between them. The CDR3 is made up of 14 amino acids. Germline lookup yields CDR1 GTSNPN and CDR2 SVGIG (reference sequence).